This T cell receptor (beta chain) is from a study of OX40 agonist ivuxolimab in advanced cancers. The germline V gene encodes CDR1 SGHRS and CDR2 YFSETQ. The CDR3 runs to 14 residues. Trimming left V 4 bases short and J 5 bases short, with 14 bases between. Sequenced by immunoSEQ multiplex PCR; TCRdb stores in-frame clones only, minus some. The sample shows more than 50,000 clones, 84% of them seen only once. Collection of blood occurred at baseline, at cycle 4 day 1, and at cycle 7 day 1. Sequencing used CD4+ or CD8+ T cells sorted from blood, obtained in a trial of the OX40 agonist ivuxolimab. The TCR comes from an adult with an advanced solid tumor such as melanoma, head and neck, liver or kidney cancer. The chain employs TRBV5-1 and TRBJ2-3; possibly TRBD2 for D (6 bases). CDR3 loop: CASSPRQGGDTQYF. The CDR3 DNA sequence: TGCGCCAGCAGCCCCCGGCAGGGAGGAGATACGCAGTATTTT.